A single sample is the source of the 28 T cell receptor beta chains below, sequenced in a study of T cell responses to AZD1222 COVID-19 vaccine. Data came from immunoSEQ multiplex PCR; TCRdb stores just in-frame clones and leaves some out. The sample gives about 130,000 clones, around 90% of which show up once; under 3.5% is in the top ten. Sequencing was performed on peripheral blood, taken on day 0 of AZD1222 vaccination. The receptors were sampled from an adult in good health.

CDR3 amino acids: CASSDLKGGNTIYF. DNA for the CDR3: TGTGCCAGCAGCGACCTGAAGGGAGGAAACACCATATATTTT. The genes are TRBV5-5 and TRBJ1-3; D not certain. Germline V gene data show CDR1 as SGHKS and CDR2 as YYEKEE (reference sequence). V was clipped by 4 bases and J by 4 bases, with 12 bases between them. The CDR3 runs to 14 residues.

The rearrangement links TRBV6-5 to TRBJ1-1; 7 bases agree with TRBD1. CDR1 is MNHEY and CDR2 is SVGAGI in the germline V gene. This CDR3 is 14 amino acids long. After removal of 7 bases from V and 0 bases from J, the junction contained 5 bases not matched to a gene. The CDR3 protein is CASTRQGLNTEAFF. The CDR3 nucleotides are TGTGCCAGCACCAGACAGGGTCTGAACACTGAAGCTTTCTTT.

The V and J genes are TRBV6-5 and TRBJ2-1; D is possibly TRBD1 or TRBD2 (5 bases each). The germline CDR1 and CDR2 sequences are MNHEY and SVGAGI. Trimming took 4 bases from V and 7 from J, leaving 17 bases between them. The CDR3 totals 15 residues. The CDR3 DNA sequence: TGTGCCAGCAGTTCCTACGCCGGGGCCCAGAATGAGCAGTTCTTC. Residues: CASSSYAGAQNEQFF.

This clone was recorded once. This chain links TRBV19 with TRBJ2-1, with TRBD2 identical over 12 bases. This CDR3 is 16 amino acids long. Trimming cost V 4 bases and J 5 bases; bases outside gene matches: 6. Germline lookup yields CDR1 LNHDA and CDR2 SQIVND (reference sequence). CDR3 sequence: CASSNGRLAGDNEQFF. Here the CDR3 DNA reads TGTGCCAGTAGTAACGGCCGACTAGCGGGAGACAATGAGCAGTTCTTC.

The chain has TRBV5-1 and TRBJ2-1; D not certain. CDR1 is SGHRS and CDR2 is YFSETQ in the germline V gene. V was pared by 0 bases and J by 6 bases, with 7 bases between. This CDR3 is 13 amino acids long. The CDR3 nucleotides read TGCGCCAGCAGCTTGGACCCAGCCAATGAGCAGTTCTTC. Translating gives CASSLDPANEQFF.

The chain employs TRBV5-1 and TRBJ1-2; 8 positions agree with TRBD1. Germline CDR1 is SGHRS and CDR2 is YFSETQ. Unmatched junction bases numbered 4, after V lost 5 bases and J lost 4 bases. There are 13 residues in the CDR3. As DNA, the CDR3 is TGCGCCAGCAGAACGGGACAGGTCTATGGCTACACCTTC. Translation gives CASRTGQVYGYTF.

The chain's CDR3 is CASSNDYSYGYTF. DNA of the CDR3: TGTGCCAGTAGTAACGACTACTCCTATGGCTACACCTTC. V and J are TRBV19 and TRBJ1-2; D remains ambiguous. The CDR3 is 13 amino acids. The V end was cut by 4 bases, the J end by 4 bases, with 10 bases between. The germline V gene has CDR1 LNHDA and CDR2 SQIVND (reference sequence).

This chain links TRBV21-1 with TRBJ2-6; TRBD1, the D gene given by the table, was not confirmed from the DNA. TRBV21-1 is given as a pseudogene. The CDR3 has 17 residues. The CDR3: CASSKDCRGAGANVLTF. For the CDR3, the DNA is TGTGCCAGCAGCAAAGATTGCAGGGGGGCTGGGGCCAACGTCCTGACTTTC.

The gene calls are TRBV2 and TRBJ2-5; D is ambiguous. This CDR3 contains 12 residues. Germline V lookup: CDR1 SNHLY, CDR2 FYNNEI. V dropped 8 bases and J dropped 2 bases, with 9 bases sitting between them. Written as DNA, the CDR3 is TGTGCCAGCGCGGTCTCTCAAGAGACCCAGTACTTC. Its translation is CASAVSQETQYF.

This chain joins TRBV6-1 and TRBJ2-7, with D maybe TRBD1 (6 bases). Germline assignment: CDR1 MNHNS and CDR2 SASEGT. The CDR3 length is 14 residues. The V and J ends lost 1 base and 4 bases respectively, with 11 bases between them. CDR3 DNA: TGTGCCAGCAGTGAAGGGGGGCGCGGGTACGAGCAGTACTTC. The encoded protein is CASSEGGRGYEQYF.

V is TRBV6-2 or TRBV6-3 and J is TRBJ2-2; D ambiguous. V shed 1 base and J shed 4 bases, with 7 bases lying between them. This CDR3 region has 14 residues. The V gene's germline CDR1 is MNHEY and CDR2 SVGEGT. DNA for the CDR3: TGTGCCAGCAGTTACTTTTCTAGCACCGGGGAGCTGTTTTTT. Residues: CASSYFSSTGELFF.

The chain carries TRBV4-3 and TRBJ1-4; D gene uncertain. The CDR3 is 15 amino acids. CDR1 and CDR2 from the germline V gene are LGHNA and YSLEER. The V end lost 1 base, the J end lost 8 bases, and 14 bases lay between the germline ends. Here the CDR3 DNA reads TGCGCCAGCAGCCAAGGGGTGGGAGCCGACGAAAAACTGTTTTTT. It is translated as CASSQGVGADEKLFF.

The chain carries TRBV7-9 and TRBJ2-7, with 7 bases matching TRBD1. Per the germline V gene, CDR1 is SEHNR and CDR2 is FQNEAQ (reference sequence). The length of the CDR3 is 15 residues. The V gene end was trimmed by 5 bases and the J gene end by 4 bases; junction bases not matched to a gene: 11. The CDR3 DNA follows: TGTGCCAGCAGCCCGCCCGACAGGGCTAAGTACGAGCAGTACTTC. Protein sequence: CASSPPDRAKYEQYF.

The chain links TRBV5-5 to TRBJ2-7, with 7 bases that match TRBD1. Germline V gene sequence: CDR1 SGHKS, CDR2 YYEKEE (reference sequence). The CDR3 runs 15 residues. V lost 4 bases and J lost 5; bases outside the gene matches: 12. CDR3 nucleotides: TGTGCCAGCAGCCCGCGAGGGGGCGCACTCCACGAGCAGTACTTC. This codes for CASSPRGGALHEQYF.

This clone was observed once. The chain joins TRBV7-2 to TRBJ1-1; no firm D call. Germline-derived CDR1 and CDR2 are SGHTA and FQGNSA. CDR3 length equals 13 residues. The ends were cut back, 1 base at V and 0 bases at J, with 3 bases in the middle. In DNA, the CDR3 is TGTGCCAGCAGCTTAGTGATGAACACTGAAGCTTTCTTT. It yields the protein CASSLVMNTEAFF.

The chain has TRBV19 and TRBJ1-5; no firm D call. Germline V gene data show CDR1 as LNHDA and CDR2 as SQIVND (reference sequence). This CDR3 comprises 12 residues. V gave up 3 bases and J gave up 5 bases, with 5 bases separating them. CDR3 region: CASSIFDQPQHF. DNA for the CDR3: TGTGCCAGTAGTATCTTTGATCAGCCCCAGCATTTT.

CDR3 protein: CASRQLQETQYF. CDR3 sequence (DNA): TGTGCCAGCAGACAGCTTCAAGAGACCCAGTACTTC. V and J are TRBV5-8 and TRBJ2-5; D uncertain. Deletions cut 5 bases from V and 2 bases from J, with 7 bases between. The CDR3 is 12 residues long. CDR1 and CDR2 from the germline V gene are SGHTS and YDEGEE. Complete variable domain (other parts from reference TRBV5-8 and TRBJ2-5): EAGVTQSPTHLIKTRGQQATLRCSPISGHTSVYWYQQALGLGLQFLLWYDEGEERNRGNFPPRFSGRQFPNYSSELNVNALELEDSALYLCASRQLQETQYFGPGTRLLVL.

V is TRBV12-3 or TRBV12-4 and J is TRBJ1-6, with D perhaps matching TRBD1 (5 bases). The V end lost 8 bases, the J end lost 10 bases, and 12 bases lay between the germline ends. This CDR3 region has 12 residues. The CDR3 region has the DNA TGTGCCAGCGGGACCGCGGAATCACCCCTCCACTTT. This translates into CASGTAESPLHF.

The chain links TRBV7-7 to TRBJ2-3; 10 nucleotides agree with TRBD1. This CDR3 is built from 15 residues. After removal of 3 bases from V and 3 bases from J, the junction contained 3 bases not matched to a gene. Germline-derived CDR1 and CDR2 are SSHAT and FNYEAQ (reference sequence). CDR3 nucleotides: TGTGCCAGCAGCTTCGGGACAGGGGCTACAGATACGCAGTATTTT. This gives the protein CASSFGTGATDTQYF.

CDR3 DNA: TGTGCGATTGGCAGGGAAAGCTCCTACGAGCAGTACTTC. Translating it yields CAIGRESSYEQYF. The V and J genes are TRBV7-9 and TRBJ2-7; weak D call: TRBD1 (5 bases). The CDR3 spans 13 residues. Per the germline V gene, CDR1 is SEHNR and CDR2 is FQNEAQ (reference sequence).

The chain employs TRBV5-5 and TRBJ2-7; 9 bases match TRBD1. This CDR3 spans 15 amino acids. J was trimmed by 6 bases and V by 3 bases; bases with no gene match: 10. Germline-derived CDR1 and CDR2 are SGHKS and YYEKEE (reference sequence). This CDR3 is CASSSWTGEGSEQYF. The CDR3 region has the DNA TGTGCCAGCAGCTCCTGGACAGGGGAAGGTAGCGAGCAGTACTTC.

This clone has more than one count but fewer than ten. The chain carries TRBV6-5 and TRBJ2-3; D call uncertain. Germline V gene sequence: CDR1 MNHEY, CDR2 SVGAGI. There are 13 residues in the CDR3. V lost 6 bases and J lost 4, with 11 bases in between. The CDR3 DNA is TGTGCCAGCAGCAAATTACTTTCAGATACGCAGTATTTT. Translated, it gives CASSKLLSDTQYF.

The chain employs TRBV4-3 and TRBJ1-1; D remains ambiguous. The V end was cut by 4 bases, the J end by 10 bases, with 16 bases between. CDR1 LGHNA and CDR2 YSLEER come from the germline V gene. CDR3 size: 13 residues. The DNA for the CDR3 is TGCGCCAGCAGCCGGGCCAGAGGAGTAAGAGCTTTCTTT. It is translated as CASSRARGVRAFF.

The chain has TRBV5-1 and TRBJ1-1; unclear D gene. The CDR3 length is 13 residues. Germline V gene data show CDR1 as SGHRS and CDR2 as YFSETQ. V lost 2 bases, J lost 7 bases, and 12 bases lay in between. CDR3 sequence reads: CASSFRGELEAFF. CDR3 bases: TGCGCCAGCAGCTTCAGAGGAGAACTTGAAGCTTTCTTT.

CDR3 DNA: TGTGCCAGCAGCTACCCCCAAGCTAACTATGGCTACACCTTC. It codes for CASSYPQANYGYTF. The chain carries TRBV7-2 and TRBJ1-2; no clear D gene. This CDR3 is 14 amino acids long. The V gene lost 4 bases and the J gene lost 0 bases, with 9 bases spanning the gap. Germline CDR1 reads SGHTA; CDR2 reads FQGNSA.

The J gene is TRBJ1-5, the V gene TRBV19; weak D call: TRBD1 (5 bases). The V end was cut by 6 bases, the J end by 3 bases, with 9 bases between. Germline CDR1 and CDR2: LNHDA and SQIVND (reference sequence). This CDR3 contains 13 residues. CDR3 in amino acids: CASRGEYNQPQHF. CDR3 in DNA: TGTGCCAGTAGGGGGGAGTACAATCAGCCCCAGCATTTT.

The rearrangement joins TRBV19 to TRBJ2-2, with D possibly TRBD1 on 5 matching bases. CDR1 LNHDA and CDR2 SQIVND come from the germline V gene (reference sequence). The CDR3 is made up of 17 amino acids. Deletions cut 2 bases from V and 4 bases from J, with 17 bases between. CDR3 nucleotides: TGTGCCAGTAGTATAATTACATTGGCAGGGCTCACCGGGGAGCTGTTTTTT. Residues: CASSIITLAGLTGELFF. The full variable domain, with the rest looked up from reference TRBV19 and TRBJ2-2, is DGGITQSPKYLFRKEGQNVTLSCEQNLNHDAMYWYRQDPGQGLRLIYYSQIVNDFQKGDIAEGYSVSREKKESFPLTVTSAQKNPTAFYLCASSIITLAGLTGELFFGEGSRLTVL.

The V and J genes are TRBV29-1 and TRBJ1-1; unclear D gene. V lost 6 bases and J lost 7, with 12 bases in between. There are 11 residues in the CDR3. Germline assignment: CDR1 SQVTM and CDR2 ANQGSEA. The CDR3 sequence: CSVYSVFEAFF. The CDR3, as DNA: TGCAGCGTCTACAGCGTCTTTGAAGCTTTCTTT.